This T cell receptor beta chain was sequenced during a study of blood T cell repertoires in COVID-19. Using immunoSEQ multiplex PCR, the repertoire was profiled, and TCRdb retains in-frame clones only, with some absent. The data show 70,000 to 100,000 clones, approximately 82% seen once. Sequenced sample: peripheral blood. The TCR comes from a man aged 50 to 60 with active or convalescent COVID-19.

The CDR3 DNA reads as TGTGCCAGCTCACCACCGGGACTAGCGGAAGAGACCCAGTACTTC. Its translation: CASSPPGLAEETQYF. This sequence joins TRBV18 and TRBJ2-5; TRBD2 matches at 11 bases. Per the germline V gene, CDR1 is KGHSH and CDR2 is LQKENI. V was clipped by 0 bases and J by 3 bases; unmatched bases: 0. CDR3 length: 15 amino acids.